This TCR beta chain comes out of a study of blood T cell repertoires in COVID-19. About the study: Acute and convalescent COVID-19 specimens originated in the United States, Italy and Spain.

This clone is a singleton in its sample. In the authors' methods: The authors estimated nucleated cell counts from reference gene primer amplification. Here immunoSEQ multiplex PCR was the method, and the copy in TCRdb shows in-frame clones only, minus some. V, J and clone size are those of that table, while D and trimming were read from the DNA. The sample yields some 9,200 clones, roughly 80% seen once. This clonotype was obtained from a man between 65 and 80 years old with active COVID-19. Sequencing was done on a sample of peripheral blood.

CDR3 sequence reads: CASSLRSGTSTDTQYF. In nucleotides, the CDR3 is TGCGCCAGCAGCTTGCGGTCAGGGACTAGCACAGATACGCAGTATTTT. The rearrangement uses TRBV5-1 and TRBJ2-3; possibly TRBD2 for D (6 bases). Trimming cost V 1 base and J 0 bases, with 12 bases left between them. The CDR3 covers 16 residues. The V gene's germline CDR1 is SGHRS and CDR2 YFSETQ.